What follows is one T cell receptor beta chain and its context. These data are taken from a study of shared clonotypes between healthy human individuals. Running of the assay took place at deep level. Clones were sequenced by immunoSEQ multiplex PCR, and TCRdb holds only the in-frame ones, with some missing. The profile shows hundreds of thousands of clones, less than 80% of them singletons. Germline V gene lookup returns CDR1 LGHNA and CDR2 YNFKEQ. V shed 6 bases, J shed 7 bases, and the junction held 15 bases outside the gene matches. This CDR3 is 17 amino acids long. V usage is TRBV4-2 and J usage is TRBJ2-1; 10 bases line up with TRBD2. The sequence came from a woman in her 30s in good health. Specimen: memory CD4+ T cells sorted from blood. Regarding subset: CD45RA-negative fraction. CDR3 DNA sequence: TGTGCCAGCAGTACCCTCCTTGCTAGCGGGAGCCCTAATGAGCAGTTCTTC. Amino acids: CASSTLLASGSPNEQFF.